The 11 T cell receptor beta chains below were found in one sample sequenced in a study of blood T cells in healthy people across ages. A second 7 to 11 cycle PCR used barcoded and J-beta primers. TCRdb redid the calling of the 5' RACE reads with MiXCR, one entry per CDR3 protein. The sample lists over 300,000 distinct CDR3 sequences, roughly half occurring once. The sample comprised blood. These receptor sequences come from a man aged 55 to 69 in good health.

The chain joins TRBV7-9 to TRBJ2-7, with 8 bases aligning to TRBD1. From germline, CDR1 is SEHNR and CDR2 FQNEAQ (reference sequence). This CDR3 contains 15 residues. V was clipped by 5 bases and J by 1 base; unmatched bases: 7. CDR3 loop: CASSRGQVGSYEQYF. CDR3 in DNA: TGTGCCAGCAGCAGGGGACAGGTTGGTTCCTACGAGCAGTACTTC.

V is TRBV24-1 and J is TRBJ2-3, with TRBD2 as a possible D gene (6 bases). V was shortened by 1 base and J by 5 bases, with 12 bases between the two germline ends. Per the germline V gene, CDR1 is KGHDR and CDR2 is SFDVKD. This CDR3 contains 15 residues. The CDR3 DNA sequence: TGTGCCACCAGTGATTTAAGCGGGCCGGTAGATACGCAGTATTTT. As protein: CATSDLSGPVDTQYF.

The chain carries TRBV5-1 and TRBJ2-3, with unresolved D. V was pared by 2 bases and J by 4 bases, with 11 bases between. The CDR3 covers 14 residues. In germline, CDR1 is SGHRS, CDR2 YFSETQ. The CDR3 DNA sequence: TGCGCCAGCAGCTTCACCCTGAACTCAGATACGCAGTATTTT. The encoded protein is CASSFTLNSDTQYF. Based on the CDR3 plus reference TRBV5-1 and TRBJ2-3, the full variable domain is KAGVTQTPRYLIKTRGQQVTLSCSPISGHRSVSWYQQTPGQGLQFLFEYFSETQRNKGNFPGRFSGRQFSNSRSEMNVSTLELGDSALYLCASSFTLNSDTQYFGPGTRLTVL.

This clonotype has ten or more counts. The V and J genes are TRBV7-8 and TRBJ2-5; no clear D gene. CDR1 and CDR2 (germline): SGHVS, FQNEAQ. The CDR3 spans 14 residues. V was trimmed by 1 base and J by 3 bases, leaving 9 bases between them. The CDR3, as DNA: TGTGCCAGCAGCTTAGAGTCTTGGGAAGAGACCCAGTACTTC. It encodes CASSLESWEETQYF.

The rearrangement joins TRBV6-5 to TRBJ2-1; TRBD2 aligns across 12 bases. J was trimmed by 6 bases and V by 2 bases; bases with no gene match: 17. Germline V gene lookup returns CDR1 MNHEY and CDR2 SVGAGI. CDR3 size: 20 residues. The CDR3 coding sequence is TGTGCCAGCAGTTACACTCCGGGACAGGGGACTAGCGGGCGTACCAATGAGCAGTTCTTC. This encodes CASSYTPGQGTSGRTNEQFF.

This chain links TRBV28 with TRBJ2-5, with 8 bases matching TRBD1. This CDR3 has 14 amino acids. In germline, CDR1 is MDHEN, CDR2 SYDVKM. The V segment lost 4 bases and the J segment 3 bases; nucleotides outside the gene matches: 4. CDR3 nucleotides: TGTGCCAGCAGTTCCCTGACAGGGGAAGAGACCCAGTACTTC. It translates to CASSSLTGEETQYF.

This clonotype was recorded a few times. The gene calls are TRBV18 and TRBJ2-7; D uncertain. Germline CDR1 and CDR2: KGHSH and LQKENI. V gave up 2 bases and J gave up 4 bases, with 6 bases separating them. There are 12 residues in the CDR3. The CDR3 loop reads CASSPNSYEQYF. CDR3 sequence (DNA): TGTGCCAGCTCACCAAACTCTTACGAGCAGTACTTC. Full variable domain (outside the CDR3, taken from reference TRBV18 and TRBJ2-7): NAGVMQNPRHLVRRRGQEARLRCSPMKGHSHVYWYRQLPEEGLKFMVYLQKENIIDESGMPKERFSAEFPKEGPSILRIQQVVRGDSAAYFCASSPNSYEQYFGPGTRLTVT.

This clonotype was picked up a small number of times. The V call is TRBV7-2, the J call TRBJ2-3; 10 nucleotides line up with TRBD2. CDR3 length: 17 residues. V dropped 4 bases and J dropped 6; count of bases not matched to a gene: 13. The germline V gene encodes CDR1 SGHTA and CDR2 FQGNSA. CDR3 DNA sequence: TGTGCCAGCAGCTCCCTTTTAGCGGGAGGCCCCCGGGATACGCAGTATTTT. Amino acid sequence: CASSSLLAGGPRDTQYF.

This clonotype was detected only a few times. The chain employs TRBV6-2 or TRBV6-3 and TRBJ1-2; D is possibly TRBD1 (6 bases). CDR3 length: 16 residues. Trimming shortened V by 10 bases and J by 4 bases, and 25 bases separated the two germline ends. Per the germline V gene, CDR1 is MNHEY and CDR2 is SVGEGT. CDR3 DNA: TGTGCCATTAAAGAGGCGGGGGCGCCTCACGGCTATGGCTACACCTTC. Amino acid sequence: CAIKEAGAPHGYGYTF.

The V call is TRBV6-6, the J call TRBJ2-3; D is possibly TRBD1 (5 bases). The CDR3 sequence is 13 residues long. Trimming removed 2 bases from V and 3 bases from J, with 6 bases in between. Germline V gives CDR1 MNHNY, CDR2 SVGAGI (reference sequence). The chain's CDR3 is CASSYDRTDTQYF. CDR3 DNA sequence: TGTGCCAGCAGTTACGACAGAACAGATACGCAGTATTTT.

This chain joins TRBV20-1 and TRBJ2-7; D remains ambiguous. The CDR3 runs to 15 residues. The germline V gene has CDR1 DFQATT and CDR2 SNEGSKA (reference sequence). V lost 5 bases to trimming and J lost 7 bases, with 24 bases between them. The CDR3, as DNA: TGCAGTGCTGTGGGTCTGCTCAGGCAGTATCTGGAGCAGTACTTC. Its protein product is CSAVGLLRQYLEQYF.